The TCR beta chain described here comes from a study of shared clonotypes between healthy human individuals. A CD45RA-negative memory subset and a CD45RA+ naive subset were separated from the CD4+ cells. This clone showed up just a few times. TCRdb's table, derived via immunoSEQ multiplex PCR, lists solely in-frame clones and lacks some. Seen here are under 600,000 clones, around 97% observed once, and the top ten hold around 0.06%. Sequencing was done on a sample of naive CD4+ T cells sorted from blood. Noted subset: CD45RA+ positively selected. This sequence originates from a woman in her 30s in good health.

This chain's CDR3 is CASRWRGPNEKLFF. CDR3 nucleotide sequence: TGTGCCAGCAGGTGGAGAGGCCCCAATGAAAAACTGTTTTTT. The genes are TRBV6-1 and TRBJ1-4, with D uncertain. With 6 bases removed from V and 5 bases from J, the gap between germline ends came to 13 bases. Germline V gives CDR1 MNHNS, CDR2 SASEGT. The CDR3 is 14 amino acids.